Below, 11 T cell receptor beta chains from the same sample are listed, as sequenced in a study of shared clonotypes between healthy human individuals (dated by TCRdb to the early 2020s). The library was produced with the immunoSEQ multiplex PCR assay. TCRdb's version of the immuneACCESS table is confined to in-frame rearrangements and falls short of the full clone set. An unresolved V gene accounts for under half of the shortfall where checked; the remainder is of unknown origin. The sample table records about 1.1 million clones; about 72% of these occur just once. The ten largest clones represent about 0.94% of the sample. Sample: memory CD4+ T cells from PBMCs. Sample cell subset or site, as interpreted from the label and publication: CD45RA-negative fraction. These TCRs come from a man between 18 and 29 years old in good health. Some clones in this sample may be carry-over from other donors' samples.

A note on this clone: The sample has other DNA sequences that encode this CDR3 too. The chain's CDR3 is CASSLGPPNEQFF. CDR3 DNA sequence: TGCGCCAGCAGCTTAGGACCGCCCAATGAGCAGTTCTTC. V usage is TRBV5-1 and J usage is TRBJ2-1; D is uncertain. Germline V lookup: CDR1 SGHRS, CDR2 YFSETQ. The CDR3 length is 13 residues. Trimming took 2 bases from V and 6 from J, leaving 9 bases between them.

The rearrangement uses TRBV29-1 and TRBJ2-1, with D possibly being TRBD1 or TRBD2 (6 bases each). Germline V gene data show CDR1 as SQVTM and CDR2 as ANQGSEA. V lost 6 bases and J lost 7, with 19 bases in between. The CDR3 loop spans 14 amino acids. In DNA, the CDR3 is TGCAGCGTACTGGACCGAGGGGGGCGGAATGAGCAGTTCTTC. Translated, it gives CSVLDRGGRNEQFF.

On this clone itself: Given a far larger clone just one base away, this is likely a sequencing read error. The rearrangement uses TRBV7-9 and TRBJ1-1, with no clear D. The germline V gene encodes CDR1 SEHNR and CDR2 FQNEAQ (reference sequence). The CDR3 covers 13 residues. The CDR3 here is CVSSLDMNTEAFF. CDR3 DNA sequence: TGTGTCAGCAGCTTAGACATGAACACTGAAGCTTTCTTT.

V gene TRBV5-4 combines with J gene TRBJ1-2, with D unresolved. The CDR3 runs to 15 residues. Trimming shortened V by 1 base and J by 0 bases, and 10 bases separated the two germline ends. Germline CDR1 and CDR2: SGHNT and YYREEE (reference sequence). CDR3: CASSLLGGANYGYTF. CDR3 coding DNA: TGTGCCAGCAGCTTGCTTGGTGGAGCTAACTATGGCTACACCTTC.

This clone was observed at least ten times. V usage is TRBV4-1 and J usage is TRBJ2-3; 10 positions agree with TRBD2. V gave up 3 bases and J gave up 6 bases; unmatched junction bases: 12. The CDR3 runs to 17 residues. Germline V CDR1 and CDR2: MGHRA, YSYEKL. CDR3 nucleotides: TGCGCCAGCAGCCATGTTTTAGCGGGAGGTTCGACCGATACGCAGTATTTT. It is translated as CASSHVLAGGSTDTQYF.

The rearrangement uses TRBV5-4 and TRBJ2-1; tentatively, D is TRBD1 or TRBD2 (5 bases each). Trimming stripped 10 bases from V and 0 bases from J, with 20 bases between. Germline CDR1 is SGHNT and CDR2 is YYREEE (reference sequence). The CDR3 consists of 16 residues. The CDR3 DNA reads TGTGCCGTACCCATGGGGCGGGCCGGCTCCTACAATGAGCAGTTCTTC. Its protein product is CAVPMGRAGSYNEQFF.

The rearrangement joins TRBV25-1 to TRBJ2-1, with D perhaps TRBD2 (5 bases). Germline CDR1 reads MGHDK; CDR2 reads SYGVNS. Between the trimmed V and J ends, which lost 1 base and 3 bases, there was a span of 7 bases. The CDR3 extends over 14 amino acids. In DNA form, the CDR3 reads TGTGCCAGCAGTGAATCCGGGGTCTACAATGAGCAGTTCTTC. Its translation is CASSESGVYNEQFF.

The chain combines TRBV7-9 with TRBJ1-1, with no clear D. There are 14 residues in the CDR3. The V gene lost 1 base and the J gene lost 1 base, with 7 bases spanning the gap. Looked up from germline, CDR1 is SEHNR and CDR2 is FQNEAQ (reference sequence). The CDR3 coding sequence is TGTGCCAGCAGCTTAGAACGGGCGAACACTGAAGCTTTCTTT. Its protein product is CASSLERANTEAFF.

This clone was counted between two and nine times. The J gene is TRBJ2-1, the V gene TRBV2; 8 bases agree with TRBD2. Germline V lookup: CDR1 SNHLY, CDR2 FYNNEI. V was clipped by 4 bases and J by 3 bases; unmatched bases: 5. This CDR3 has 15 amino acids. The CDR3 sequence: CASSVSGVGYNEQFF. For the CDR3, the DNA is TGTGCCAGCAGTGTTAGCGGGGTAGGCTACAATGAGCAGTTCTTC.

The CDR3 spells CASSQEHSTDTQYF. Written as DNA, the CDR3 is TGCGCCAGCAGCCAAGAACATAGCACAGATACGCAGTATTTT. The chain employs TRBV4-1 and TRBJ2-3, with D hard to call. Trimming left V 0 bases short and J 0 bases short, with 4 bases between. The CDR3 has 14 residues. The V gene's germline CDR1 is MGHRA and CDR2 YSYEKL.

This clone was observed a handful of times. The rearrangement uses TRBV5-1 and TRBJ2-3, with 13 bases identical to TRBD2. The CDR3 loop spans 16 amino acids. V was pared by 4 bases and J by 0 bases, with 2 bases of the junction left unmatched. CDR1 SGHRS and CDR2 YFSETQ come from the germline V gene. The CDR3 nucleotides read TGCGCCAGCAGCGAGGGACTAGCGGGGAGCACAGATACGCAGTATTTT. Translation: CASSEGLAGSTDTQYF.